Listed below are T cell receptor beta chains from one sample, sequenced in a study of blood T cell repertoires in COVID-19. The table came from immunoSEQ multiplex PCR; TCRdb's copy has only in-frame clones and leaves some out. The data contain about 180,000 clones, roughly 80% of them singletons. Sequenced input: peripheral blood. These receptors were obtained from a man between 18 and 35 years old with active or convalescent COVID-19. The CDR3 runs from the conserved cysteine through the conserved F or W. A D gene is named only where the DNA matches it firmly. Expanded clones get a size class; other rows say once, few or many, or leave the size out.

TRBJ2-1 TRBV9 NA NA TGTGCCAGCAGCGTAGACAGATACAATGAGCAGTTCTTC CASSVDRYNEQFF
TRBJ2-3 TRBV18 NA NA TGTGCCACACACCCGGCGGCGGGAAGTAAGCAGTATTTT CATHPAAGSKQYF
TRBJ1-6 TRBV5-1 NA TRBD1 TGCGCCAGCAGCGTGGGACAGGGTACTTCACCCCTCCACTTT CASSVGQGTSPLHF
TRBJ2-5 TRBV25-1 NA NA TGTGCCAGCAGTGATTGGGAGCAAGAGACCCAGTACTTC CASSDWEQETQYF
TRBJ2-3 TRBV5-1 NA NA TGCGCCAGCAGCTCCTTAGCCGCAACCCGGGGCACAGATACGCAGTATTTT CASSSLAATRGTDTQYF
TRBJ1-2 TRBV7-9 few NA TGTGCCAGCAGTCGTCTGACAGAAGGCTACACCTTC CASSRLTEGYTF
TRBJ1-1 TRBV5-1 few NA TGCGCCAGCAGCAAGGAGGGGTCCCAGGTGGGTACTGAAGCTTTCTTT CASSKEGSQVGTEAFF
TRBJ2-5 TRBV5-1 NA NA TGCGCCAGCAGCTTGATAGCACCAGAGACCCAGTACTTC CASSLIAPETQYF
TRBJ1-5 TRBV6-5 NA NA TGTGCCAGCAGTTACTCTGGGGAGCGGTGGCCCCAGCATTTT CASSYSGERWPQHF
TRBJ1-1 TRBV6-5 NA NA TGTGCCAGCAGTTACAACGGGATCGGTGAAGCTTTCTTT CASSYNGIGEAFF
TRBJ2-1 TRBV6-5 once TRBD1 TGTGCCAGCAGTTTTGACAGGGGGACGTACAATGAGCAGTTCTTC CASSFDRGTYNEQFF
TRBJ2-1 TRBV19 NA TRBD2 TGTGCCAGTAGTATATGGGGCGGGGGCTCCTACAATGAGCAGTTCTTC CASSIWGGGSYNEQFF
TRBJ2-3 TRBV29-1 NA NA TGCAGCGTTGAAGATGCGTCACTCACAACTTACAGGCCTCAATACACAGATACGCAGTATTTT CSVEDASLTTYRPQYTDTQYF
TRBJ1-2 TRBV6-5 NA TRBD1 TGTGCCAGCAGCTGGACAGGAGGGTTTGGTGGCTACACCTTC CASSWTGGFGGYTF
TRBJ1-5 TRBV12-3/TRBV12-4 NA NA TGTGCCAGCAGTACAGGGAGCAATCAGCCCCAGCATTTT CASSTGSNQPQHF
TRBJ1-5 TRBV7-9 NA TRBD1 TGTGCCAGCAGCTCTCAACAGGGGGCGGGTCAGCCCCAGCATTTT CASSSQQGAGQPQHF
TRBJ1-2 TRBV18 NA NA TGTGCCAGCTCACCATTGGGGGCTGACGGCTACACCTTC CASSPLGADGYTF
TRBJ2-7 TRBV6-1 NA NA TGTGCCAGCAGTGGAGGGGGGGGGACTGGATCCTACGAGCAGTACTTC CASSGGGGTGSYEQYF
TRBJ2-3 TRBV5-1 NA TRBD2 TGCGCCAGCAGCTTGGTAAGCGGGGCCGCAGATACGCAGTATTTT CASSLVSGAADTQYF
TRBJ1-1 TRBV4-1 NA NA TGCGCCAGCCGCCGGCTTGGGGGCAGGGACACTGAAGCTTTCTTT CASRRLGGRDTEAFF
TRBJ1-2 TRBV5-1 NA NA TGCGCCAGCACCAATCCGACAGACTATGGCTACACCTTC CASTNPTDYGYTF
TRBJ2-7 TRBV5-1 NA TRBD1 TGCGCCAGCAGCCCCGGGACAGGGGTACTCTACGAGCAGTACTTC CASSPGTGVLYEQYF
TRBJ2-2 TRBV18 NA NA TGTGCCAGCTCACCGGGACAGAACACCGGGGAGCTGTTTTTT CASSPGQNTGELFF
TRBJ2-2 TRBV5-6 NA TRBD2 TGTGCCAGCAGGCTAGCGGGAGGAGGTACCGGGGAGCTGTTTTTT CASRLAGGGTGELFF
TRBJ2-5 TRBV3-1/TRBV3-2 NA TRBD2 TGTGCCAGCAGCTTTTCGGGACTAGCGGGCCAAGAGACCCAGTACTTC CASSFSGLAGQETQYF
TRBJ1-1 TRBV28 NA NA TGTGCCAGCAGTTTGCGGCACACTGAAGCTTTCTTT CASSLRHTEAFF
TRBJ2-3 TRBV13 NA NA TGTGCCAGCAGCTTAGGCCTCACAGATACGCAGTATTTT CASSLGLTDTQYF